This TCR beta chain was captured in a study of cytomegalovirus exposure and HLA in healthy donors. V lost 5 bases, J lost 6 bases, and 8 bases stayed unmatched. The CDR3 loop spans 14 amino acids. Per germline, CDR1 MDHEN and CDR2 SYDVKM. PCR used 60 Vbeta primers and 13 Jbeta primers. As handled by the study authors: Later analysis identified approximately 88 million unique TCR beta chains, about 10 million shared. Clones were read by immunoSEQ multiplex PCR, and TCRdb kept only the in-frame ones, dropping some. For V, J and clone size, that table is used; D and trimming come from the DNA. The sample totals tens of thousands of clones.

V usage is TRBV28 and J usage is TRBJ2-7; 9 bases match TRBD1. This TCR came from a female donor in good health and CMV-seropositive. Material: PBMCs. CDR3: CASSGPGQGPEQYF. CDR3 bases: TGTGCCAGCAGTGGTCCGGGACAGGGTCCCGAGCAGTACTTC.